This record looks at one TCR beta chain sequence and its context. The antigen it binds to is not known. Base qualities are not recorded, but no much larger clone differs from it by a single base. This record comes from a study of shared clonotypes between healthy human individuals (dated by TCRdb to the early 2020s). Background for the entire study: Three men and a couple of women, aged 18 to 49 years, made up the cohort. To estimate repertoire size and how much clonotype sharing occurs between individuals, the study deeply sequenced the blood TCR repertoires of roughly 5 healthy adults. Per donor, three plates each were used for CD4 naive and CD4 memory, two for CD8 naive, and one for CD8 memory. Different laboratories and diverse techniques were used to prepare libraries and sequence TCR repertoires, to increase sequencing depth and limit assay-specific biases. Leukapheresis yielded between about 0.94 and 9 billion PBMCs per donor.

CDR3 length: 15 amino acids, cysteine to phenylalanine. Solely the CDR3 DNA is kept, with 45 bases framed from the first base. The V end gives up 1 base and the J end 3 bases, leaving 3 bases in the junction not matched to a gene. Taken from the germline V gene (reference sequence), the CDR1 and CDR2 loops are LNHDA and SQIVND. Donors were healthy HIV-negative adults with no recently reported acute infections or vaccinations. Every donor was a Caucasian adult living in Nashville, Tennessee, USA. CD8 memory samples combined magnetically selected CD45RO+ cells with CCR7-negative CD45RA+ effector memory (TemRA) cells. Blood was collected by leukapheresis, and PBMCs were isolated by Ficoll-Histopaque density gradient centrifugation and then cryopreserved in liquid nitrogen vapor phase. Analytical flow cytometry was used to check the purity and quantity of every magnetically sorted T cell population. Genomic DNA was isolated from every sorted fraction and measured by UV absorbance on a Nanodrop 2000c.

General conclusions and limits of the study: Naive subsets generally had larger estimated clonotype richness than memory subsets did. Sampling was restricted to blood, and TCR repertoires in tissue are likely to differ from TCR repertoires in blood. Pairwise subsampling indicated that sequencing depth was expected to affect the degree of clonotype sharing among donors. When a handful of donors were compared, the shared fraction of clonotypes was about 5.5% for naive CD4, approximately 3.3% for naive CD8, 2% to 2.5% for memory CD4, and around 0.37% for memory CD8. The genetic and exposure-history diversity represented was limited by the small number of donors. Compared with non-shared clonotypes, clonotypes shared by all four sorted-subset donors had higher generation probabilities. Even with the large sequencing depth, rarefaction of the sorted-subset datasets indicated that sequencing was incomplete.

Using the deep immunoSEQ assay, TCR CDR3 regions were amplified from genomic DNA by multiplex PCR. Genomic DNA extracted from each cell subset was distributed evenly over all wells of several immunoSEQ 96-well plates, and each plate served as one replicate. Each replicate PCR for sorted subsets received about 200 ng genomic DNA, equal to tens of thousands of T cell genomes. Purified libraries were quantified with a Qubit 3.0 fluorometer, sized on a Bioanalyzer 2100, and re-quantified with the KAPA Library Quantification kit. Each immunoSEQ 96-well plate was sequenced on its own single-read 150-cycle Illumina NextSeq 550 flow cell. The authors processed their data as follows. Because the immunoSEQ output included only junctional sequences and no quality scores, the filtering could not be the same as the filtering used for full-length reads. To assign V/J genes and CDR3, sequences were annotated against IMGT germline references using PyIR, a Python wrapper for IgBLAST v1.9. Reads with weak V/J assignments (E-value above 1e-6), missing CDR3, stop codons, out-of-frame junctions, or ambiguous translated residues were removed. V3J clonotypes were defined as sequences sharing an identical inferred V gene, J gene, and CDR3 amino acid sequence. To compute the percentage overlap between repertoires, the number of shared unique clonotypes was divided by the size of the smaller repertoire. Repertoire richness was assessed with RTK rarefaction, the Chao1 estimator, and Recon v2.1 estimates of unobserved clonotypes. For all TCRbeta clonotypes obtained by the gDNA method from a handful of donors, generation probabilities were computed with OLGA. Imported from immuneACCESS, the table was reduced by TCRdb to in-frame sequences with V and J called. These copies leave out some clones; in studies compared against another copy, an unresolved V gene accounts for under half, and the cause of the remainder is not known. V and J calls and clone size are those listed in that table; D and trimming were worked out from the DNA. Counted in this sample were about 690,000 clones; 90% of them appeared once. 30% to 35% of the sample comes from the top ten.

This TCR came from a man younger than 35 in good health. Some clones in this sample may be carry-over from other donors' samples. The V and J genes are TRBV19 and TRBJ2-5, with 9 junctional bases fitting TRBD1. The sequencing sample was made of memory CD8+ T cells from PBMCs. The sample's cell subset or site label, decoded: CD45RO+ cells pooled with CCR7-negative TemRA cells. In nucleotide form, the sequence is TGTGCCAGTAGTATAGCGGGGACAGGGAAAGAGACCCAGTACTTC. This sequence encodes CASSIAGTGKETQYF.